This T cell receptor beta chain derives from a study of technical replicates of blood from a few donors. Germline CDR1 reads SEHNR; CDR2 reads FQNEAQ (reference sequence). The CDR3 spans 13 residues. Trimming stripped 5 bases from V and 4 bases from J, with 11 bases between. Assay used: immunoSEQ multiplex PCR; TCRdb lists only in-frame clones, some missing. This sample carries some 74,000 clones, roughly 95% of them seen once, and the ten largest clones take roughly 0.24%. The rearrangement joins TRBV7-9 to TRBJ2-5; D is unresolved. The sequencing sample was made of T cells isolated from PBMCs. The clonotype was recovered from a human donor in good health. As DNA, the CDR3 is TGTGCCAGCAGCCCCCCCGGTATAGAGACCCAGTACTTC. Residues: CASSPPGIETQYF.